What follows describes a single TCR beta chain. This sample is drawn from a study of control samples from healthy donors and cancer patients. The CDR3 runs 14 residues. The V end lost 3 bases, the J end lost 2 bases, and 8 bases lay between the germline ends. In germline, CDR1 is MNHNS, CDR2 SASEGT. The data were produced by immunoSEQ multiplex PCR, yet TCRdb's version contains in-frame clones alone and is incomplete. The profile shows about 38,000 clones, 80% to 90% of them singletons. The chain employs TRBV6-1 and TRBJ2-1, with a tentative D call TRBD2 (5 bases). The receptor was derived from a woman aged 55-69 years with lung cancer. Sequences were obtained from PBMCs. The CDR3 DNA sequence: TGTGCCAGCAGTGAGGGAGAGCCCTACAATGAGCAGTTCTTC. It is translated as CASSEGEPYNEQFF.